Sequencing of this T cell receptor (beta chain) was carried out in a study of identical twins (dated by TCRdb to about 2016). Concerning the study at large: To test whether fetal clonotypes persist, this study deep-sequenced TCR alpha and beta repertoires from monozygotic twins, from unrelated adults of various ages, and from cord blood. Replicate twin experiments were performed at different times using different library preparation protocols to rule out contamination. What the research found in general, with its limitations: Invariant T cells such as MAIT and iNKT could partly confound zero-insertion analyses, though diverse VJ usage argued against this for most clonotypes. Excess twin sharing in beta out-of-frame sequences was weaker because fewer shared sequences lowered the signal-to-noise ratio. Recombination models systematically underestimated out-of-frame TCR alpha sharing in monozygotic twins but agreed with sharing between unrelated individuals. Because the same donors could not be followed over many years, the conclusions relied on cross-sectional statistical analysis. Compared with coincidental sharing between unrelated individuals, an excess of low generation-probability sequences was observed among out-of-frame TCR alpha sequences shared between twins. Abundant cord blood beta clonotypes had fewer insertions, young adult naive repertoires showed a similar but weaker trend, and memory repertoires showed no such trend.

Every donor was a healthy Caucasian. Miltenyi CD45RO+ enrichment and human naive T-cell isolation kits were used to isolate memory (CD45RO+) and naive T cells from PBMC. This clonotype was seen more than once but under ten times. Its cognate antigen has yet to be identified. The sample holds no much larger clone one base away, and base qualities are not on file. The library was obtained by 5' RACE. TCRdb lists the instrument as Illumina HiSeq 2000. A universal primer binding site was introduced by template switching, and a unique molecular identifier was present in the final cDNA, enabling accurate counting of TCR cDNA molecules. Specific primers in the conserved constant-segment region were used to synthesize first-strand cDNA for TCR alpha and beta chains. Each cDNA library was double barcoded, with a SMART-Mk sample barcode plus Illumina barcodes, to control for contamination. Two successive PCR steps introduced TruSeq adapter sequences along with Illumina sample barcodes. The TCR alpha and beta cDNA libraries were sequenced on the Illumina HiSeq platform using custom primers. From the authors' description of their analysis: MiGEC was used to process raw reads and extract unique molecular identifiers, and MiXCR was used to find CDR3 positions. Recombination models were inferred per individual with the repgenHMM and IGoR tools using an EM algorithm. Shared clonotype analysis was performed with the tcR package in R, normalizing sharing by the product of cloneset sizes. Out-of-frame nonproductive sequences were analyzed to study raw recombination free of thymic and clonal selection effects. Starting from the raw public reads, TCRdb applied fastp trimming at Q25, assembled clones with MiXCR and retained in-frame beta chains. Each CDR3 protein gets just one entry, which takes the most common genes and DNA from the rows behind it. The V and J calls and clone size are TCRdb's, not the authors'. Across this sample there are under 300,000 distinct CDR3 sequences, with around 15% seen only once. The ten most abundant clones make up 8.5% to 10% of the sample.

Reading from cysteine to phenylalanine, the CDR3 counts 16 amino acids. The only DNA kept is the CDR3, 48 bases in frame from the first base. V lost 1 base and J lost 7 bases; the stretch between them is 17 bases long. The germline V gene encodes CDR1 SEHNR and CDR2 FQNEAQ (reference sequence). This receptor was obtained from a woman aged 18-35 years in good health. The V and J segments used are TRBV7-9 and TRBJ2-1, with TRBD1 as a weak D call on 5 bases. Specimen: memory (CD45RO+) T cells sorted from blood. The cell subset or site label of this sample denotes: CD45RO+ enriched T cells. The CDR3 region reads CASSLVGLDLRNEQFF. The nucleotide sequence is given as TGTGCCAGCAGCTTAGTGGGGCTAGATCTGAGGAATGAGCAGTTCTTC. Where the CDR3 stops, the reference TRBV7-9 and TRBJ2-1 genes take over; the full variable domain is DTGVSQNPRHKITKRGQNVTFRCDPISEHNRLYWYRQTLGQGPEFLTYFQNEAQLEKSRLLSDRFSAERPKGSFSTLEIQRTEQGDSAMYLCASSLVGLDLRNEQFFGPGTRLTVL.